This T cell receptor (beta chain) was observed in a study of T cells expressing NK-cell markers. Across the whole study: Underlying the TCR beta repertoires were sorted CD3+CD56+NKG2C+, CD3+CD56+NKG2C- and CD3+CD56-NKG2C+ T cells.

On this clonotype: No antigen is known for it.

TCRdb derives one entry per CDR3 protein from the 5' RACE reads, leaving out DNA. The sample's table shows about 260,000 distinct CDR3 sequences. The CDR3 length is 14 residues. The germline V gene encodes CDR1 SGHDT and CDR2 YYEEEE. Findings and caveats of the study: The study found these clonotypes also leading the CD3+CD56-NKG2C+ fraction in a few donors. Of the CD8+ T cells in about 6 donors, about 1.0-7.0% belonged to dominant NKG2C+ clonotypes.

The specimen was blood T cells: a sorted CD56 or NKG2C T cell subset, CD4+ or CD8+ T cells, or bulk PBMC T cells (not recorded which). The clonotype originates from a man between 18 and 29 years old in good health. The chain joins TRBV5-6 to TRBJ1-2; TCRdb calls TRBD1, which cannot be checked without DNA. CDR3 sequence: CASSLDRGRYGYTF. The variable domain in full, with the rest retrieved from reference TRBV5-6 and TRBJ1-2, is DAGVTQSPTHLIKTRGQQVTLRCSPKSGHDTVSWYQQALGQGPQFIFQYYEEEERQRGNFPDRFSGHQFPNYSSELNVNALLLGDSALYLCASSLDRGRYGYTFGSGTRLTVV.